The rows below give T cell receptor beta chains drawn from one sample of a study of T cell responses to AZD1222 COVID-19 vaccine. Sequenced by immunoSEQ multiplex PCR; TCRdb stores in-frame clones only, minus some. The top ten hold around 3% of the sample, which has about 140,000 clones, about 92% seen once. The specimen comprised peripheral blood, sampled on day 0 of AZD1222 vaccination. The receptors here all came from an adult in good health. Each CDR3 is given with its conserved first and last residue.

TRBV20-1	TRBJ1-2	CSASVRAVNYGYTF
TRBV6-5	TRBJ1-3	CASSYSSRRNTIYF
TRBV7-6	TRBJ2-2	CASSFGRVFLAGGANTGELFF
TRBV7-8	TRBJ1-3	CASSLSRGPGNTIYF
TRBV28	TRBJ2-5	CASTLGQGAIDQETQYF
TRBV6-2/TRBV6-3	TRBJ1-4	CASSAPERGREKLFF
TRBV4-1	TRBJ1-5	CASSQEDYNQPQHF
TRBV3-1/TRBV3-2	TRBJ2-7	CASSGSEQYF
TRBV9	TRBJ2-3	CASGAGAGTDTQYF
TRBV15	TRBJ2-1	CATGRRGIAHEQFF
TRBV18	TRBJ1-1	CASFLTPSTPEAFF
TRBV6-2/TRBV6-3	TRBJ1-1	CASSFGENTEAFF
TRBV30	TRBJ1-4	CAWSTVRGREKLFF
TRBV7-2	TRBJ2-1	CASRPGRAGYNEQFF
TRBV12-3/TRBV12-4	TRBJ2-3	CASSWISTDTQYF
TRBV5-4	TRBJ2-7	CASSLAGLAGGSLEQYF
TRBV7-8	TRBJ2-1	CASSPDRNIYNEQFF
TRBV7-2	TRBJ2-7	CASSLLAGAGYEQYF
TRBV11-2	TRBJ2-2	CASSLGQGVGELFF
TRBV30	TRBJ2-7	CAWSPGGAYEQYF
TRBV5-6	TRBJ2-7	CASSRGLSSYEQYF
TRBV6-5	TRBJ1-1	CASRGRGGRNTEAFF
TRBV11-2	TRBJ1-1	CASSPRTGTTEAFF
TRBV11-3	TRBJ1-1	CASSLDRENTEAFF
TRBV5-6	TRBJ1-2	CASSLMSGSYYGYTF
TRBV4-3	TRBJ1-3	CASSQDGFGGDYSGNTIYF
TRBV10-3	TRBJ1-3	CACGTSGNTIYF
TRBV19	TRBJ2-7	CASSNRHSDGTYEQYF
TRBV28	TRBJ2-2	CASSSTRGLYTGELFF
TRBV3-1/TRBV3-2	TRBJ1-6	CASSEGGINSPLHF
TRBV15	TRBJ2-3	CATSRGSGRVGDTQYF
TRBV6-5	TRBJ1-5	CASRGSNQPQHF
TRBV6-5	TRBJ2-7	CASRGPWEQYF
TRBV27	TRBJ1-5	CASSLRGVGGGNQPQHF
TRBV12-3/TRBV12-4	TRBJ2-2	CASRGTSIGELFF
TRBV6-2/TRBV6-3	TRBJ1-2	CASSSPVGYYGYTF
TRBV18	TRBJ2-7	CASSPRRDNEQYF
TRBV7-2	TRBJ1-3	CASSLVYSSGNTIYF
TRBV5-1	TRBJ2-2	CASSQLDRSTTGELFF
TRBV6-5	TRBJ1-2	CATWASKGSGYTF
TRBV5-4	TRBJ1-4	CASSSDRVIEKLFF
TRBV5-1	TRBJ2-3	CASSLVWSGRETDTQYF
TRBV19	TRBJ1-1	CASSIPNILNTEAFF
TRBV10-3	TRBJ2-7	CATRTGGGSYEQYF
TRBV18	TRBJ1-6	CASGTGVADSPLHF
TRBV6-6	TRBJ2-7	CATQTLPGLAGEQYF
TRBV5-1	TRBJ1-2	CASSPRQTSYGYTF
TRBV10-3	TRBJ2-5	CAISDTRSLQETQYF
TRBV9	TRBJ1-3	CASSVGSTGNTIYF
TRBV5-8	TRBJ1-6	CASSLEETGDSPLHF
TRBV19	TRBJ2-7	CASSIGRRDRGPPYSYEQYF
TRBV29-1	TRBJ1-2	CSADSPNYGYTF
TRBV24-1	TRBJ2-1	CATSEEGSPLEQFF
TRBV4-3	TRBJ1-1	CASSQVRQRAEEAFF
TRBV11-2	TRBJ2-7	CASSLPSGSRRYF
TRBV5-8	TRBJ1-4	CASSFIGRDGNEKLFF
TRBV5-1	TRBJ1-6	CASSSSAGGARGSPLHF
TRBV29-1	TRBJ1-1	CSARDVTSAEAFF
TRBV7-2	TRBJ1-3	CASSSAQGSGNTIYF
TRBV5-5	TRBJ1-3	CASSLSGRSSGNTIYF